This T cell receptor beta chain was observed in a study of blood T cell repertoires in COVID-19 (dated by TCRdb to the early 2020s). A note on the overall study: The collaborator samples originated in the United States, Italy and Spain and spanned the acute and convalescent phases of COVID-19. The material from the prospective study consisted of cDNA or gDNA derived from T cells, B-cell-depleted T cells, or PBMCs. Subjects who had been exposed to COVID-19, were actively infected with it, or had recovered from it provided the deeply sampled blood TCRbeta repertoires that made up the dataset. The repertoires were made available in a free public database intended to serve as a resource for research on the immune response to SARS-CoV-2. The samples were drawn from two sources: the first 160 participants of the ongoing ImmuneRACE study, and 1,200 or so subjects contributed by 6 global collaborators. The sample metadata nearly always contained a de-identified subject ID, COVID-19 status, age in years and sex. Where available, HLA class I and class II types were obtained from metadata supplied by the sample provider rather than from assay-based typing. General conclusions and limits of the study: The amount of clinical and demographic metadata varied by source and participant and was provided uncurated.

Note on this clone: Its antigen is still unknown. Base qualities are not provided; no much larger clone lies one nucleotide away.

Including the terminal cysteine and phenylalanine, the CDR3 comprises 14 residues. CDR3 DNA only is kept here, 42 bases in frame from base 1. Germline trimming amounts to 4 bases on V and 3 bases on J, with 7 as the count of junction bases outside the gene matches. The germline V gene provides CDR1 SGHRS and CDR2 YFSETQ. Each collaborating institution followed its own protocols to collect whole blood in K2EDTA tubes. For TCRbeta analysis, collaborators shipped samples as frozen whole blood, isolated PBMCs, or DNA extracted from either of those sample types. TCRbeta CDR3 regions were amplified from genomic DNA using the immunoSEQ Assay, a bias-controlled multiplex PCR. Under the source paper's analysis protocol: The number of nucleated cells in each sample was estimated by amplification of reference gene primers within the assay. To quantify the absolute abundance of each unique TCRbeta CDR3 rearrangement, sequence reads were collapsed and filtered. For each sample, productive Simpson clonality was calculated as the square root of Simpson's diversity index across productive rearrangements. In its TCRdb copy, this immuneACCESS table keeps in-frame sequences only and misses some clones. Where compared with another copy, unresolved V genes explain less than half of these, and the others have no known cause. For V, J and clone size, that table is used; D and trimming come from the DNA. The sample includes tens of thousands of clones, with more than 80% observed a single time. About a sixth of the sample is taken by the ten largest.

The source material was peripheral blood. The sequence was collected from an elderly woman with acute or convalescent COVID-19. The chain was built from TRBV5-1 and TRBJ2-7, with 7 bases matching TRBD1. The CDR3 region has the sequence CASSPPGQFYEQYF. The DNA sequence follows: TGCGCCAGCAGCCCGCCGGGACAGTTCTACGAGCAGTACTTC. Outside the CDR3, residues come from the reference TRBV5-1 and TRBJ2-7 proteins, so the full variable domain is: KAGVTQTPRYLIKTRGQQVTLSCSPISGHRSVSWYQQTPGQGLQFLFEYFSETQRNKGNFPGRFSGRQFSNSRSEMNVSTLELGDSALYLCASSPPGQFYEQYFGPGTRLTVT.